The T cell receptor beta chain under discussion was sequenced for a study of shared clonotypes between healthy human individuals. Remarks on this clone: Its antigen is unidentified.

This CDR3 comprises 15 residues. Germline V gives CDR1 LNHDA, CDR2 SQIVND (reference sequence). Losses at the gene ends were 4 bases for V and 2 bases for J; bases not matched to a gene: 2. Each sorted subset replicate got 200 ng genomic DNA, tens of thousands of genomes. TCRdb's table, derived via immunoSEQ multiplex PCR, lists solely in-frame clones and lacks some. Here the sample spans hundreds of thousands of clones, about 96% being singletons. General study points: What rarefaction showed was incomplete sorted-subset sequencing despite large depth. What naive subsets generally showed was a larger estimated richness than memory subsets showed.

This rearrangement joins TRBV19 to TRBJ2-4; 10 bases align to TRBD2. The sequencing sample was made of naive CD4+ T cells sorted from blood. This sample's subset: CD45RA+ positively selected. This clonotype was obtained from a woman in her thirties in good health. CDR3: CASSTSGSSKNIQYF. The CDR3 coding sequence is TGTGCCAGTAGTACTAGCGGGAGTTCCAAAAACATTCAGTACTTC.